Listed here is a single T cell receptor beta chain. Combining a sample-barcoded 5' primer with a J-beta primer mix, a second PCR ran for roughly 7 to 12 cycles. TCRdb recomputed calls from the 5' RACE reads with MiXCR, one row per CDR3 protein. The repertoire holds over 450,000 distinct CDR3 sequences, with approximately 25% as singletons. The data were obtained in a study of blood T cells in healthy people across ages. The germline V gene has CDR1 SGHRS and CDR2 YFSETQ. V was clipped by 3 bases and J by 4 bases, with 11 bases between them. The length of the CDR3 is 14 residues. These data also formed part of another study, on T cells of mothers and their children.

This clonotype originated in a boy younger than 18 in good health. Sequencing was performed on blood. The V call is TRBV5-1, the J call TRBJ2-1; tentative D call: TRBD2 (6 bases). CDR3 coding DNA: TGCGCCAGCAGCTCGGGGGATAGGTACAATGAGCAGTTCTTC. This sequence encodes CASSSGDRYNEQFF.